These T cell receptor beta chains were read from a single sample in a study of OX40 agonist ivuxolimab in advanced cancers. The repertoire was sequenced with immunoSEQ multiplex PCR; TCRdb's copy has only in-frame clones and lacks some. This table has under 50,000 clones, 88% appearing once. The material was CD4+ or CD8+ T cells sorted from blood, obtained in a trial of the OX40 agonist ivuxolimab. These TCRs come from an adult with an advanced solid tumor such as melanoma, head and neck, liver or kidney cancer. Both conserved end residues are part of each CDR3. Each record gives: D gene, J gene, V gene, CDR3 protein. A D gene is named only where the DNA matches it firmly.

>TRBD1|TRBJ1-2|TRBV5-1
CASSGEDRVGGYTF
>TRBD1|TRBJ1-2|TRBV7-9
CASSLASTGSPSTF
>TRBD1|TRBJ2-1|TRBV29-1
CSGTGAPYNEQFF
>NA|TRBJ2-1|TRBV7-9
CASSLRASNEQFF
>NA|TRBJ2-5|TRBV27
CASSLLPFQQTQYF
>NA|TRBJ2-7|TRBV4-2
CASSQNTGRQYF
>TRBD2|TRBJ2-5|TRBV5-1
CASRTGLAGARSRETQYF
>NA|TRBJ1-6|TRBV19
CASQGTRRGTNSPLHF
>NA|TRBJ2-7|TRBV6-5
CASSSDYEQYF
>NA|TRBJ2-3|TRBV30
CAWRGAGDTQYF
>NA|TRBJ2-5|TRBV5-4
CASTHQAQGREETQYF
>NA|TRBJ2-1|TRBV6-5
CASSYFGSYNEQFF
>TRBD2|TRBJ2-5|TRBV6-1
CASSAGLAGGETQYF
>TRBD2|TRBJ2-1|TRBV6-6
CASSSRRAGEYNEQFF